The text below deals with one T cell receptor (beta chain). Its antigen is unknown. Sequencing relied on an Illumina HiSeq 2000. The TCR beta cDNA libraries were made using 5'RACE template switching, a step that added both a universal primer site and unique molecular identifiers. Priming for cDNA synthesis came from the TCR beta constant segment, and two successive PCR amplification steps followed. Processing in the source paper ran as follows. MIGEC handled demultiplexing of the reads and grouping by UMI, while MiTCR was used to assemble and quantify clonotypes. To exclude erroneous sequences, only TCR cDNA sequences supported by at least two reads were retained. The tcR package was used for downstream repertoire analysis, and clonotypes were matched between fractions using CDR3 nucleotide sequence together with V segment. VDJmatch was used to annotate antigen specificity against VDJdb, with one amino acid substitution allowed in CDR3. Following TCRdb reprocessing, every CDR3 protein sequence forms one entry, and DNA is not provided. The V and J calls and clone size come from TCRdb's table, not from the authors' own analysis. This sample's table carries about 460,000 distinct CDR3 sequences. The ten largest clones capture approximately 1.4% of the sample.

CDR1 is given as SGHRS and CDR2 as YFSETQ, both from the germline V gene. From its cysteine to its phenylalanine, the CDR3 spans 16 amino acids. No DNA has been recorded. The sample belongs to a study of T cells expressing NK-cell markers (dated by TCRdb to the early 2020s). Study-level background: Three sorted T-cell subsets (CD3+CD56+NKG2C+, CD3+CD56+NKG2C- and CD3+CD56-NKG2C+) from eight donors had their TCR beta-chain repertoires profiled. Seven of the eight sequenced donors were HCMV-seropositive and one was HCMV-seronegative. Randomly selected healthy volunteers, three men and five women, were used as the eight sequenced donors. Illumina HiSeq 2000/2500, MiSeq or NextSeq was used to sequence libraries as 2 x 150 bp reads. The paper's findings and limits, for the study overall: It remained unclear whether the expanded NKG2C-expressing T cell clones were specific for HCMV antigens. In roughly six donors, the dominant CD3+CD56+NKG2C+ clonotypes ranked among the top 10 CD8+ clonotypes, making up 1.0-7.0% of CD8+ T cells. Those dominant clonotypes were again the most abundant among CD3+CD56-NKG2C+ cells in a handful of donors, at roughly 28.3-65%.

To determine HCMV serostatus, a commercial ELISA kit was used to detect HCMV-specific IgG in serum. Peripheral blood mononuclear cells were isolated from blood by Ficoll density gradient centrifugation. The sequence was collected from a woman aged 50 to 60 in good health. Donor details come from another sample of the same person, matched by shared clones. Rearrangement joined TRBV5-1 to TRBJ2-1; TCRdb proposes TRBD2, but this gene call is untestable without DNA. The sequenced sample consisted of blood T cells: a sorted CD56 or NKG2C T cell subset, CD4+ or CD8+ T cells, or bulk PBMC T cells (not recorded which). The CDR3 is CASSLDGLPSYNEQFF.